The 20 T cell receptor beta chains listed next were all sequenced from one sample in a study of cytomegalovirus exposure and HLA in healthy donors. In the PCR, 60 Vbeta and 13 Jbeta primers were used. Sequencing used immunoSEQ multiplex PCR; TCRdb keeps in-frame clones, though not all of them. The table lists approximately 170,000 clones, approximately 75% of them singletons. The specimen was PBMCs. The source is a young man in good health and CMV-seropositive.

V is TRBV7-9 and J is TRBJ2-7, with 9 bases aligning to TRBD2. Germline V gives CDR1 SEHNR, CDR2 FQNEAQ (reference sequence). The CDR3 is 15 amino acids. Trimming took 6 bases from V and 7 from J; bases not matched to a gene: 13. As DNA, the CDR3 is TGTGCCAGCAGTAGATCGGGCGGGGGGGCCTTGGAGCAGTACTTC. Translated, it gives CASSRSGGGALEQYF.

The CDR3 protein is CASSSGPTGGNQPQHF. CDR3 nucleotide sequence: TGTGCCAGCAGCTCAGGACCTACGGGAGGCAATCAGCCCCAGCATTTT. This rearrangement joins TRBV7-2 to TRBJ1-5; D is unresolved. With 4 bases removed from V and 2 bases from J, the gap between germline ends came to 15 bases. Looked up from germline, CDR1 is SGHTA and CDR2 is FQGNSA. This CDR3 has 16 residues.

The chain has TRBV7-2 and TRBJ2-2; 8 positions match TRBD1. J gave up 4 bases and V 6 bases, and 7 bases lay outside the gene matches. CDR1 and CDR2 from the germline V gene are SGHTA and FQGNSA. This CDR3 region has 15 residues. CDR3 loop: CASRPGTGRTGELFF. The CDR3 nucleotides are TGTGCCAGCAGACCCGGGACAGGTCGCACCGGGGAGCTGTTTTTT.

The chain joins TRBV19 to TRBJ2-7; TRBD1 matches at 12 bases. This CDR3 comprises 13 residues. Trimming cost V 9 bases and J 5 bases; bases outside gene matches: 5. CDR1 is LNHDA and CDR2 is SQIVND in the germline V gene (reference sequence). The CDR3 region has the DNA TGTGCCAGCAAGGGACAGGGGGCAGACGAGCAGTACTTC. Residues: CASKGQGADEQYF.

V and J are TRBV6-1 and TRBJ1-5; 8 bases fit TRBD1. There are 13 residues in the CDR3. CDR1 MNHNS and CDR2 SASEGT come from the germline V gene. V lost 4 bases to trimming and J lost 5 bases; unmatched junction nucleotides: 1. CDR3 coding DNA: TGTGCCAGCAGTGTACAGGGGGATCAGCCCCAGCATTTT. Amino acid sequence: CASSVQGDQPQHF.

Only one count was recorded for this clone. This sample also contains other DNA sequences that code for the same CDR3. The chain uses TRBV5-4 and TRBJ2-3, with D hard to call. The germline V and J ends were trimmed by 0 bases and 4 bases, with 3 bases remaining between them. This CDR3 has 12 residues. The germline V gene encodes CDR1 SGHNT and CDR2 YYREEE (reference sequence). The DNA for the CDR3 is TGTGCCAGCAGCTTGGCAGCAGATACGCAGTATTTT. Its translation is CASSLAADTQYF.

This clone was counted a few times. The V call is TRBV9, the J call TRBJ2-1; the D gene is possibly TRBD2 (5 bases). Trimming pared 4 bases from V and 6 bases from J, leaving 14 bases between. Germline V CDR1 and CDR2: SGDLS, YYNGEE. CDR3 length equals 14 residues. The CDR3 region has the DNA TGTGCCAGCAGCCCCCGGAGTAGCGCCAATGAGCAGTTCTTC. Translation gives CASSPRSSANEQFF. The whole variable domain, remainder taken from reference TRBV9 and TRBJ2-1, is DSGVTQTPKHLITATGQRVTLRCSPRSGDLSVYWYQQSLDQGLQFLIQYYNGEERAKGNILERFSAQQFPDLHSELNLSSLELGDSALYFCASSPRSSANEQFFGPGTRLTVL.

This clone was counted a few times. Other DNA sequences in this specimen translate into the identical CDR3. The chain joins TRBV30 to TRBJ1-1; possible D gene TRBD1, 5 bases. Germline V lookup: CDR1 GTSNPN, CDR2 SVGIG (reference sequence). Between the trimmed V and J ends, which lost 4 bases and 8 bases, there was a span of 14 bases. This CDR3 is built from 12 residues. The CDR3 spells CAWIGGVSEAFF. CDR3 nucleotides: TGTGCCTGGATAGGAGGGGTCAGCGAAGCTTTCTTT.

This clone was found once. Other nucleotide sequences from this sample produce the same CDR3. The chain recombines TRBV19 with TRBJ1-5; 8 bases fit TRBD1. V gave up 4 bases and J gave up 4 bases; unmatched junction bases: 0. The germline V gene has CDR1 LNHDA and CDR2 SQIVND (reference sequence). CDR3 length equals 13 residues. The CDR3 region has the DNA TGTGCCAGTAGTAGACAGGGGAATCAGCCCCAGCATTTT. Translation: CASSRQGNQPQHF.

V usage is TRBV19 and J usage is TRBJ2-7; D unresolved. The V and J ends lost 6 bases and 2 bases respectively, with 14 bases between them. The CDR3 totals 14 residues. Per the germline V gene, CDR1 is LNHDA and CDR2 is SQIVND (reference sequence). The CDR3 reads CASSQVYGAYEQYF. CDR3 in DNA: TGTGCCAGTAGCCAGGTGTACGGCGCCTACGAGCAGTACTTC.

The gene calls are TRBV6-1 and TRBJ2-5; TRBD1 matches at 10 bases. The CDR3 is 15 amino acids. Trimming removed 8 bases from V and 5 bases from J; junction bases left unmatched: 11. The germline V gene encodes CDR1 MNHNS and CDR2 SASEGT. The DNA of the CDR3 is TGTGCCAGCGGTTGGGACAGGGGAATGGTCGAGACCCAGTACTTC. Translated: CASGWDRGMVETQYF.

This clone was counted once. The chain combines TRBV30 with TRBJ2-3, with D possibly being TRBD2 (5 bases). This CDR3 has 13 residues. Germline CDR1 reads GTSNPN; CDR2 reads SVGIG (reference sequence). Trimming removed 0 bases at V and 6 bases at J, with 10 bases between. CDR3: CAWSVARRDTQYF. CDR3 nucleotides: TGTGCCTGGAGTGTAGCCAGGAGGGATACGCAGTATTTT.

This chain uses TRBV27 with TRBJ1-4, with unresolved D. Germline CDR1 MNHEY, CDR2 SMNVEV (reference sequence). Between the trimmed V and J ends, which lost 4 bases and 0 bases, there was a span of 15 bases. This CDR3 region has 17 residues. CDR3 sequence reads: CASSSYSSGSTNEKLFF. CDR3 nucleotides: TGTGCCAGCAGTTCCTATTCGTCGGGATCAACTAATGAAAAACTGTTTTTT.

This chain links TRBV19 with TRBJ1-5, with a possible D match to TRBD1 (6 bases). The germline V gene has CDR1 LNHDA and CDR2 SQIVND (reference sequence). This CDR3 has 14 residues. Trimming shortened V by 9 bases and J by 0 bases, and 12 bases separated the two germline ends. The CDR3 nucleotides read TGTGCCAGCGACAGGACGGATAGCAATCAGCCCCAGCATTTT. Amino acids: CASDRTDSNQPQHF.

V usage is TRBV30 and J usage is TRBJ2-1; 7 bases are a match to TRBD2. The V segment lost 4 bases and the J segment 4 bases; nucleotides outside the gene matches: 4. Germline CDR1 GTSNPN, CDR2 SVGIG (reference sequence). This CDR3 spans 13 amino acids. This CDR3 is CAWMGGRYNEQFF. The DNA for the CDR3 is TGTGCCTGGATGGGGGGGAGGTACAATGAGCAGTTCTTC.

V is TRBV13 and J is TRBJ2-1, with 15 bases matching TRBD2. The CDR3 sequence is 16 residues long. Germline CDR1 and CDR2: PRHDT and FYEKMQ (reference sequence). The junction had 7 bases not matched to a gene; V was cut back by 5 bases and J by 8 bases. The CDR3 reads CASSPAGTSGGYEQFF. CDR3 nucleotides: TGTGCCAGCAGCCCCGCCGGGACTAGCGGGGGGTATGAGCAGTTCTTC.

The gene calls are TRBV5-1 and TRBJ2-7; D is possibly TRBD2 (6 bases). The CDR3 extends over 14 amino acids. Per the germline V gene, CDR1 is SGHRS and CDR2 is YFSETQ. Trimming pared 3 bases from V and 6 bases from J, leaving 16 bases between. The CDR3 DNA reads TGCGCCAGCAGCTCCTCGACTAGTCGGATCGAGCAGTACTTC. Protein sequence: CASSSSTSRIEQYF.

A few counts support this clone. The chain carries TRBV7-8 and TRBJ2-7; 10 nucleotides align to TRBD2. The CDR3 spans 16 residues. CDR1 is SGHVS and CDR2 is FQNEAQ in the germline V gene. Germline trimming cut 6 bases from V and 5 bases from J; bases unmatched to any gene: 13. The CDR3 loop reads CASRRKQREGPDEQYF. For the CDR3, the DNA is TGTGCCAGCAGACGAAAGCAGCGGGAGGGCCCGGACGAGCAGTACTTC.

The CDR3 bases are TGTGCCAGCAGGACTAGCGGGAGTCATTTCGCTGAGCAGTTCTTC. Residues: CASRTSGSHFAEQFF. The chain links TRBV2 to TRBJ2-1; TRBD2 matches at 12 bases. Trimming at V came to 6 bases and at J to 9 bases, leaving 9 bases not matched to a gene. CDR1 is SNHLY, CDR2 FYNNEI, per germline. This CDR3 comprises 15 residues.

This chain connects TRBV7-9 to TRBJ1-2, with D possibly matching TRBD1 (6 bases). V lost 1 base to trimming and J lost 7 bases, with 10 bases between them. This CDR3 has 13 residues. Germline assignment: CDR1 SEHNR and CDR2 FQNEAQ (reference sequence). The CDR3 is CASSLGLGAGYTF. The DNA for the CDR3 is TGTGCCAGCAGCTTAGGGTTGGGGGCTGGCTACACCTTC.